One sample yielded the 19 T cell receptor beta chains listed below, sequenced in a study of blood T cell repertoires in COVID-19. The method was immunoSEQ multiplex PCR; TCRdb's version includes in-frame clones alone and lacks a portion of them. The top ten clones hold 15% of a sample with over 200,000 clones, 80% to 90% of them seen once. Sample: PBMCs or T cells enriched from blood (not recorded which). Source of these receptors: a man aged 18 to 29 who had recovered from COVID-19.

The chain couples TRBV12-3 or TRBV12-4 to TRBJ1-2; 7 bases are a match to TRBD1. The CDR3 covers 13 residues. The V and J ends lost 3 bases and 7 bases, in that order; junction bases with no gene match: 5. The CDR3, as DNA: TGTGCCAGCAGTTTTATCGCAGGGGGTGGCTACACCTTC. It encodes CASSFIAGGGYTF.

The CDR3, as DNA: TGTGCCAGCAGCTTAACGCCCCCCGGGGGGGGCCAAGAGACCCAGTACTTC. It encodes CASSLTPPGGGQETQYF. The chain uses TRBV11-2 and TRBJ2-5; 8 nucleotides match TRBD2. Germline CDR1 is SGHAT and CDR2 is FQNNGV. This CDR3 has 17 amino acids. The V gene end was trimmed by 2 bases and the J gene end by 1 base; junction bases not matched to a gene: 9.

The chain is built from TRBV27 and TRBJ1-5; maybe TRBD1 (5 bases). CDR3 length: 16 amino acids. The V end was cut by 1 base, the J end by 1 base, with 11 bases between. The germline V gene encodes CDR1 MNHEY and CDR2 SMNVEV (reference sequence). CDR3 residues: CASSLFGGPSNQPQHF. CDR3 DNA: TGTGCCAGCAGTTTATTCGGGGGACCGAGCAATCAGCCCCAGCATTTT.

The rearrangement links TRBV7-2 to TRBJ2-2; a possible D gene is TRBD1 (6 bases). This CDR3 comprises 14 residues. Germline V gene data show CDR1 as SGHTA and CDR2 as FQGNSA. V lost 4 bases and J 15 bases, leaving 21 bases between the germline ends. CDR3 amino acids: CASSSLGASTPVFF. The CDR3, as DNA: TGTGCCAGCAGCTCGTTGGGGGCCTCTACTCCAGTGTTTTTT.

This rearrangement joins TRBV28 to TRBJ2-3; 13 nucleotides agree with TRBD2. The J segment lost 0 bases and the V segment lost 8 bases, leaving 8 bases of the junction unmatched. The CDR3 loop spans 17 amino acids. Per germline, CDR1 MDHEN and CDR2 SYDVKM. The CDR3, as DNA: TGTGCCAGCGGGGGACTAGCGGGGACGGCTAGCACAGATACGCAGTATTTT. Its translation: CASGGLAGTASTDTQYF.

This clone has just one count. This chain connects TRBV6-5 to TRBJ1-6; 7 positions agree with TRBD1. Trimming removed 1 base from V and 9 bases from J; junction bases left unmatched: 6. Germline loops: CDR1 MNHEY, CDR2 SVGAGI. The CDR3 is made up of 15 amino acids. In nucleotides, the CDR3 is TGTGCCAGCAGTTACTTCACGACAGGGACTTCACCCCTCCACTTT. Translating gives CASSYFTTGTSPLHF.

The rearrangement uses TRBV10-2 and TRBJ2-5; a possible D gene is TRBD1 (5 bases). Germline CDR1 and CDR2: WSHSY and SAAADI. Trimming shortened V by 6 bases and J by 0 bases, and 11 bases separated the two germline ends. The CDR3 has 14 amino acids. CDR3 sequence reads: CASRGPEYQETQYF. DNA of the CDR3: TGCGCCAGCAGGGGGCCAGAATACCAAGAGACCCAGTACTTC.

This clone was detected once. The chain is built from TRBV7-9 and TRBJ2-3, with TRBD1 matching over 9 bases. Looked up from germline, CDR1 is SEHNR and CDR2 is FQNEAQ (reference sequence). This CDR3 is 15 amino acids long. Losses at the gene ends were 5 bases for V and 3 bases for J; bases not matched to a gene: 6. DNA for the CDR3: TGTGCCAGCAGCCCCCGGGACAGGGAAACAGATACGCAGTATTTT. Protein sequence: CASSPRDRETDTQYF.

This clone showed up just once. The chain employs TRBV19 and TRBJ1-1; a weak D match, TRBD1 (5 bases). Germline-derived CDR1 and CDR2 are LNHDA and SQIVND (reference sequence). CDR3 length equals 14 residues. V lost 5 bases, J lost 1 base, and 11 bases lay in between. The CDR3 loop reads CASSLYGGNTEAFF. CDR3 bases: TGTGCCAGTAGTCTCTACGGGGGGAACACTGAAGCTTTCTTT.

The CDR3 spells CASSPGPGEYSNQPQHF. Here the CDR3 DNA reads TGTGCCAGCAGCCCGGGACCGGGAGAGTATAGCAATCAGCCCCAGCATTTT. The chain carries TRBV7-6 and TRBJ1-5; possible D gene TRBD1, 5 bases. V lost 5 bases to trimming and J lost 0 bases, with 17 bases between them. Germline loops: CDR1 SGHVS, CDR2 FNYEAQ. This CDR3 contains 17 residues. Full variable domain (remainder filled in from reference TRBV7-6 and TRBJ1-5): GAGVSQSPRYKVTKRGQDVALRCDPISGHVSLYWYRQALGQGPEFLTYFNYEAQQDKSGLPNDRFSAERPEGSISTLTIQRTEQRDSAMYRCASSPGPGEYSNQPQHFGDGTRLSIL.

This chain joins TRBV4-1 and TRBJ2-1, with D possibly matching TRBD2 (6 bases). This CDR3 is 17 amino acids long. Germline V gene lookup returns CDR1 MGHRA and CDR2 YSYEKL. V lost 4 bases, J lost 0 bases, and 16 bases lay in between. CDR3 region: CASSPTAGISSYNEQFF. DNA for the CDR3: TGCGCCAGCAGCCCGACTGCGGGAATTAGCTCCTACAATGAGCAGTTCTTC.

The CDR3 loop is CAIATGQNTEAFF. In DNA, the CDR3 is TGTGCCATCGCGACAGGACAAAACACTGAAGCTTTCTTT. The chain employs TRBV7-9 and TRBJ1-1, with a tentative D call TRBD1 (6 bases). Trimming removed 10 bases from V and 2 bases from J, with 14 bases in between. Germline assignment: CDR1 SEHNR and CDR2 FQNEAQ (reference sequence). This CDR3 is 13 amino acids long.

This clone was detected once. V is TRBV18 and J is TRBJ2-7, with TRBD1 identical over 12 bases. This CDR3 region has 16 residues. With 4 bases clipped from V and 5 bases from J, the junction kept 9 bases outside the gene matches. CDR1 is KGHSH and CDR2 is LQKENI in the germline V gene. CDR3 nucleotides: TGTGCCAGCTCACAAAACTCGGGACAGGGGGCGAACGAGCAGTACTTC. Amino acids: CASSQNSGQGANEQYF.

The genes are TRBV10-3 and TRBJ1-5; TRBD1 matches at 7 bases. Germline V CDR1 and CDR2: ENHRY, SYGVKD. This CDR3 spans 18 amino acids. V lost 0 bases and J lost 1; bases outside the gene matches: 9. The CDR3 DNA reads TGTGCCATCAGTGAGTCTCGCCAGGGGGTCGGAAGCAATCAGCCCCAGCATTTT. This sequence encodes CAISESRQGVGSNQPQHF.

V usage is TRBV5-1 and J usage is TRBJ2-1; 10 nucleotides align to TRBD2. J lost 0 bases, V lost 4 bases, and 4 bases had no gene match. This CDR3 has 16 residues. Germline CDR1 is SGHRS and CDR2 is YFSETQ. CDR3 residues: CASSEGLAYSYNEQFF. The CDR3 DNA follows: TGCGCCAGCAGCGAGGGACTAGCGTACTCCTACAATGAGCAGTTCTTC. Variable domain in full (rest from reference TRBV5-1 and TRBJ2-1): KAGVTQTPRYLIKTRGQQVTLSCSPISGHRSVSWYQQTPGQGLQFLFEYFSETQRNKGNFPGRFSGRQFSNSRSEMNVSTLELGDSALYLCASSEGLAYSYNEQFFGPGTRLTVL.

To note about this clone: Within the sample, other DNA sequences also encode this same CDR3. The chain couples TRBV5-1 to TRBJ2-2; no firm D call. The CDR3 runs 14 residues. Germline V CDR1 and CDR2: SGHRS, YFSETQ. V dropped 4 bases and J dropped 0 bases, with 7 bases sitting between them. The CDR3 nucleotides read TGCGCCAGCAGCATCCGAGCGAACACCGGGGAGCTGTTTTTT. Residues: CASSIRANTGELFF.

This chain links TRBV6-5 with TRBJ2-2; D is possibly TRBD2 (6 bases). From germline, CDR1 is MNHEY and CDR2 SVGAGI. CDR3 length equals 13 residues. Trimming stripped 8 bases from V and 5 bases from J, with 12 bases between. The CDR3 DNA sequence: TGTGCCAGCTCCCGCGCGGGGACCGGGGAGCTGTTTTTT. It is translated as CASSRAGTGELFF.

The chain carries TRBV5-1 and TRBJ1-1; 8 nucleotides line up with TRBD1. The trim removed 5 bases at V and 1 base at J, leaving 7 bases unmatched. This CDR3 comprises 15 residues. The V gene's germline CDR1 is SGHRS and CDR2 YFSETQ. CDR3 bases: TGCGCCAGCAGTTTTACCGGGACAGGGAACACTGAAGCTTTCTTT. This gives the protein CASSFTGTGNTEAFF.

This clone was seen only a few times. The rearrangement uses TRBV27 and TRBJ2-3; D is possibly TRBD2 (6 bases). The CDR3 has 17 residues. V dropped 3 bases and J dropped 5 bases, with 21 bases sitting between them. CDR1 is MNHEY and CDR2 is SMNVEV in the germline V gene (reference sequence). The CDR3 DNA follows: TGTGCCAGCAGTTTTTTGGGTCGCGGGGTGGTTGGAGATACGCAGTATTTT. Amino acid sequence: CASSFLGRGVVGDTQYF.